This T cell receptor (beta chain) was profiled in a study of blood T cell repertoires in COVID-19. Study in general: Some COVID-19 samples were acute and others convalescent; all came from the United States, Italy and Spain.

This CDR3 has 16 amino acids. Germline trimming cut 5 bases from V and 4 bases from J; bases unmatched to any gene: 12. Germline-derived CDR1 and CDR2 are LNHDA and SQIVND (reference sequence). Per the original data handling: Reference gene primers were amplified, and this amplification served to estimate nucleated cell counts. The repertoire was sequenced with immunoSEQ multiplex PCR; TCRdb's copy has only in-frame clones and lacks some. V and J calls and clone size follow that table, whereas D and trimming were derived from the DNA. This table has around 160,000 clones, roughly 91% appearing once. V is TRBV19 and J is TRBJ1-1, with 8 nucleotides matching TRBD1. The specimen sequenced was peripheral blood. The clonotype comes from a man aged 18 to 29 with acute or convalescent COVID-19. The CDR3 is CASSSHRGVGITEAFF. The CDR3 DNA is TGTGCCAGTAGTTCCCACAGGGGGGTTGGGATCACTGAAGCTTTCTTT. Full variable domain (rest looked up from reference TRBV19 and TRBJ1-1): DGGITQSPKYLFRKEGQNVTLSCEQNLNHDAMYWYRQDPGQGLRLIYYSQIVNDFQKGDIAEGYSVSREKKESFPLTVTSAQKNPTAFYLCASSSHRGVGITEAFFGQGTRLTVV.